The 10 T cell receptor beta chains listed next were all sequenced from one sample in a study of post-analysis software for immune sequencing data. Unique molecular identifiers had been added to the TCR beta cDNA libraries. One entry per CDR3 protein, called by TCRdb with MiXCR from the PCR reads. This table has hundreds of thousands of distinct CDR3 sequences, around 40% appearing once. Overall study results and limits: Patients showed TRBV5-6, TRBV5-1 and TRBV20-1 among five TRBV segments more frequent than in controls.

These receptors are not linked to any known antigen. What was sequenced was blood. The receptors were sampled from a girl under 18 with multiple sclerosis.

This clonotype was seen only a few times. The CDR3 protein is CASSPNGRLLSSYEQYF. The CDR3 DNA reads as TGTGCCAGCAGTCCGAATGGACGGCTCCTTTCCTCCTACGAGCAGTACTTC. The chain joins TRBV12-3 or TRBV12-4 to TRBJ2-7, with D unresolved. V was pared by 5 bases and J by 0 bases, with 20 bases between. CDR3 length equals 17 residues.

The chain employs TRBV4-1 and TRBJ2-1, with D possibly being TRBD1 or TRBD2 (5 bases each). The CDR3 length is 16 residues. Germline CDR1 is MGHRA and CDR2 is YSYEKL. V was trimmed by 5 bases and J by 9 bases, leaving 23 bases between them. As DNA, the CDR3 is TGCGCCAGCAGCTACCGGGGCGGCACCCTGGGGAGTGAGCAGTTCTTC. The encoded protein is CASSYRGGTLGSEQFF.

The V gene is TRBV7-9, the J gene TRBJ2-1, with D perhaps matching TRBD2 (6 bases). Germline CDR1 and CDR2: SEHNR and FQNEAQ (reference sequence). The CDR3 length is 12 residues. The CDR3 is CAWPGAHNEQFF. CDR3 nucleotide sequence: TGTGCTTGGCCGGGAGCCCACAATGAGCAGTTCTTC.

This clonotype was detected only a few times. The rearrangement joins TRBV3-1 to TRBJ2-3, with D maybe TRBD2 (7 bases). Trimming took 6 bases from V and 2 from J, leaving 18 bases between them. CDR3 length equals 16 residues. Per germline, CDR1 LGHDT and CDR2 YNNKEL (reference sequence). CDR3 coding DNA: TGTGCCAGCAGTTCGTCCGGCGGGGGCCTCACAGATACGCAGTATTTT. It translates to CASSSSGGGLTDTQYF.

This clonotype was detected only a few times. The chain links TRBV24-1 to TRBJ2-3; D is perhaps TRBD2 (7 bases). CDR1 and CDR2 from the germline V gene are KGHDR and SFDVKD. Deletions cut 4 bases from V and 4 bases from J, with 17 bases between. There are 16 residues in the CDR3. The CDR3 coding sequence is TGTGCCACCAGTGACTTGGGGGCGGGAGCGGCAGATACGCAGTATTTT. This gives the protein CATSDLGAGAADTQYF.

J is TRBJ2-7 and V is TRBV4-1; tentatively, D is TRBD1 or TRBD2 (5 bases each). The V end lost 5 bases, the J end lost 2 bases, and 19 bases lay between the germline ends. The CDR3 extends over 16 amino acids. The germline CDR1 and CDR2 sequences are MGHRA and YSYEKL. For the CDR3, the DNA is TGCGCCAGCAGCGGCCCCCACCAGGGAGCTCCCTACGAGCAGTACTTC. Amino acid sequence: CASSGPHQGAPYEQYF.

This clonotype was observed once. V gene TRBV30 combines with J gene TRBJ1-2; D possibly corresponds to TRBD1 (6 bases). The length of the CDR3 is 12 residues. V lost 5 bases and J 4 bases, leaving 11 bases between the germline ends. Per the germline V gene, CDR1 is GTSNPN and CDR2 is SVGIG (reference sequence). CDR3 nucleotide sequence: TGTGCCTGGCAAAACAGGGCCTATGGCTACACCTTC. This gives the protein CAWQNRAYGYTF.

This clonotype was seen only a few times. The chain couples TRBV29-1 to TRBJ2-5; 8 bases match TRBD2. Per the germline V gene, CDR1 is SQVTM and CDR2 is ANQGSEA. The CDR3 sequence is 13 residues long. The trim removed 7 bases at V and 3 bases at J, leaving 7 bases unmatched. In DNA, the CDR3 is TGCAGCGGCGTGGCGGGGGGTAAAGAGACCCAGTACTTC. Its protein is CSGVAGGKETQYF. The full variable domain, rest sourced from reference TRBV29-1 and TRBJ2-5, is SAVISQKPSRDICQRGTSLTIQCQVDSQVTMMFWYRQQPGQSLTLIATANQGSEATYESGFVIDKFPISRPNLTFSTLTVSNMSPEDSSIYLCSGVAGGKETQYFGPGTRLLVL.

The chain recombines TRBV10-3 with TRBJ1-1; 9 positions match TRBD1. Germline V CDR1 and CDR2: ENHRY, SYGVKD. The length of the CDR3 is 14 residues. V lost 9 bases to trimming and J lost 0 bases; unmatched junction nucleotides: 5. This CDR3 is CAIRTGDMNTEAFF. CDR3 DNA sequence: TGTGCCATACGGACAGGGGACATGAACACTGAAGCTTTCTTT.

This clonotype has only one observation. This chain uses TRBV2 with TRBJ2-1; unclear D gene. The J call is in doubt because the DNA end fits TRBJ2-7 better. CDR3 length: 12 residues. Germline lookup yields CDR1 SNHLY and CDR2 FYNNEI. The CDR3 DNA follows: TGTGCCAGCATCGGCGGTTACAATGAGCAGTACTTC. Protein: CASIGGYNEQYF.